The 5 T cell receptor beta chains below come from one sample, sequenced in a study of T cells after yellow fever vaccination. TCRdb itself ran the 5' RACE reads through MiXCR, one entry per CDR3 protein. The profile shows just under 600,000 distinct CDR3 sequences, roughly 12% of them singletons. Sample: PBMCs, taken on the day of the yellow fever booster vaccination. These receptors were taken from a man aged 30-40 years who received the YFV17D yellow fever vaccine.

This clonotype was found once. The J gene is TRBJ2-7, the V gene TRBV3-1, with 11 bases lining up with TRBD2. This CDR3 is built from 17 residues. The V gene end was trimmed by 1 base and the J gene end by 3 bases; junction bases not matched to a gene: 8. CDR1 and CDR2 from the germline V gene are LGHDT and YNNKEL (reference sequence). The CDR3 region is CASSQGTSGSAGYEQYF. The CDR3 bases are TGTGCCAGCAGCCAAGGAACTAGCGGGAGCGCCGGCTACGAGCAGTACTTC.

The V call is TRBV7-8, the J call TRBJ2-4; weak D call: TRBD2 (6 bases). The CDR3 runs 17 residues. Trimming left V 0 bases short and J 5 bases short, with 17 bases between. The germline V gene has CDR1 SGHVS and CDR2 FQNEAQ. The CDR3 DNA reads TGTGCCAGCAGCTTAGCGCGGGTGGGAACGGGGGAAAACATTCAGTACTTC. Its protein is CASSLARVGTGENIQYF.

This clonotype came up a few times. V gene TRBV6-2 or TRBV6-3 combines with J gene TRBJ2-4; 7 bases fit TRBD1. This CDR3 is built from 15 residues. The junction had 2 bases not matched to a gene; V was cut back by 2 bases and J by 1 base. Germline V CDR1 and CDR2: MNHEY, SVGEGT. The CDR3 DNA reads TGTGCCAGCAGTTACCCGGGACAGGCCAAAAACATTCAGTACTTC. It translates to CASSYPGQAKNIQYF.

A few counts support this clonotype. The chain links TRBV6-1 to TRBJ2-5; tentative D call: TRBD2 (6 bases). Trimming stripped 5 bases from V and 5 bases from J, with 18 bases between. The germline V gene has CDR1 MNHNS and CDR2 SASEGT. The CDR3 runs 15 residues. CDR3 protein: CASSRRLDRWETQYF. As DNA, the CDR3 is TGTGCCAGCAGTAGGCGACTAGATCGTTGGGAGACCCAGTACTTC.

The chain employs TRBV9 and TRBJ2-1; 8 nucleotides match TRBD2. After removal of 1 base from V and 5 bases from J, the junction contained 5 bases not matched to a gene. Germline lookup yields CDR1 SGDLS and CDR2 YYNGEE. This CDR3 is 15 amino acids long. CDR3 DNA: TGTGCCAGCAGCGTACGGGGGGGGAAGGACAATGAGCAGTTCTTC. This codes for CASSVRGGKDNEQFF.